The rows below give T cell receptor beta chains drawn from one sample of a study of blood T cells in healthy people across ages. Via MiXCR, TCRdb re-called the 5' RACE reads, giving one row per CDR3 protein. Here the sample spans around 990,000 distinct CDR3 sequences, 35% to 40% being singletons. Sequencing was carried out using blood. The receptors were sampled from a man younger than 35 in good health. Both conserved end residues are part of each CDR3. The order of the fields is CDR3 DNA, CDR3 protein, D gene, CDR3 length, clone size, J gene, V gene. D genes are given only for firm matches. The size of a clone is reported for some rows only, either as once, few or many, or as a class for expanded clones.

TGCAGTGCTTCTAAGTTTCGGGACGCTAACTATGGCTACACCTTC CSASKFRDANYGYTF . 15 . TRBJ1-2 TRBV20-1
TGCAGTGCTAGTATCGAGACTTTCCCTTATGGCTACACCTTC CSASIETFPYGYTF . 14 . TRBJ1-2 TRBV20-1
TGTGCCATCCTCAATACCCGGGCTGGGGGCAGCACAGATACGCAGTATTTT CAILNTRAGGSTDTQYF . 17 few TRBJ2-3 TRBV10-3
TGTGCCAGCAGTTCCTCGGGACTAGCGGATAGCACAGATACGCAGTATTTT CASSSSGLADSTDTQYF TRBD2 17 . TRBJ2-3 TRBV6-6
TGCAGCGTTGCAGATTCAGTGAACACTGAAGCTTTCTTT CSVADSVNTEAFF . 13 . TRBJ1-1 TRBV29-1
TGCAGCGTTGTGGAAGGGGGAAATGAGCAGTTCTTC CSVVEGGNEQFF . 12 many TRBJ2-1 TRBV29-1
TGCAGTGCGGGCAGGGTAAACAATGAGCAGTTCTTC CSAGRVNNEQFF . 12 . TRBJ2-1 TRBV20-1
TGTGCCAGCAGCCTCGCGGGATCCAGCATGCAGTATTTT CASSLAGSSMQYF . 13 . TRBJ2-3 TRBV11-2
TGTGCCAGCAGCCCTTCTGTGGGGGAAGAAGAAAAACTGTTTTTT CASSPSVGEEEKLFF . 15 few TRBJ1-4 TRBV3-1
TGTGCCAGCAGCTTAGTCGGGGGGGGGCCAGATACGCAGTATTTT CASSLVGGGPDTQYF TRBD2 15 . TRBJ2-3 TRBV7-2
TGCGCCAGCAGACAAAGTTGGGCATCTAACACAGATACGCAGTATTTT CASRQSWASNTDTQYF . 16 few TRBJ2-3 TRBV4-3
TGTGCCAGCCGGGGGGACAACGAGCAGTACTTC CASRGDNEQYF . 11 . TRBJ2-7 TRBV10-3
TGTGCCAGCAGTTACTCGCGGGGGGGTAGCAATCAGCCCCAGCATTTT CASSYSRGGSNQPQHF . 16 . TRBJ1-5 TRBV6-2/TRBV6-3
TGCGCCAGCAGCCCCTCTCGGGGGCCGACTAATGAAAAACTGTTTTTT CASSPSRGPTNEKLFF . 16 . TRBJ1-4 TRBV4-1
TGTGCCAGCAGTTTATCGGAGGACAGGAAGAATGGCTACACCTTC CASSLSEDRKNGYTF TRBD1 15 many TRBJ1-2 TRBV27
TGTGCCAGCAGTGGCCCTACAGGGGGCGATAATGGCTACACCTTC CASSGPTGGDNGYTF TRBD1 15 many TRBJ1-2 TRBV6-5
TGCAGTGCTAGAAAAGGGGGACCCGACAATGAGCAGTTCTTC CSARKGGPDNEQFF . 14 . TRBJ2-1 TRBV20-1
TGCGCCAGCAGCCATAGTGGGTCCAGGATGAACACTGAAGCTTTCTTT CASSHSGSRMNTEAFF . 16 few TRBJ1-1 TRBV4-3
TGTGCCAGCAGTTACGGCAACGAGGACCCAGGCAGTGGCTACACCTTC CASSYGNEDPGSGYTF . 16 . TRBJ1-2 TRBV6-2/TRBV6-3
TGTGCCAGGGCCGGGACAGGCCTTACCGGGGAGCTGTTTTTT CARAGTGLTGELFF TRBD1 14 . TRBJ2-2 TRBV2
TGTACCAGCAGCTTCTTACCCGTGGATACGCAGTATTTT CTSSFLPVDTQYF . 13 once TRBJ2-3 TRBV7-9
TGCAGTGCTTTAACGGACCAGGCCCCTCCCTACGAGCAGTACTTC CSALTDQAPPYEQYF . 15 few TRBJ2-7 TRBV20-1
TGTGCCAGCAGCTTAAAGGGACAGGGCGCGATCCAAGCTTTCTTT CASSLKGQGAIQAFF TRBD1 15 . TRBJ1-1 TRBV7-9
TGTGCCAGCAGGCGGACAGGGAGCACAGATACGCAGTATTTT CASRRTGSTDTQYF TRBD1 14 . TRBJ2-3 TRBV12-3/TRBV12-4
TGTGCCAGCAGCTTTCGACAGGGGGTGAGTTACAATGAGCAGTTCTTC CASSFRQGVSYNEQFF TRBD1 16 . TRBJ2-1 TRBV5-6